The sequence of this T cell receptor (beta chain) was determined in a study of blood T cell repertoires in COVID-19. On the study more broadly: Some COVID-19 samples were acute and others convalescent; all came from the United States, Italy and Spain. T cells, B-cell-depleted T cells, or PBMCs provided the cDNA or gDNA that served as material.

Germline V CDR1 and CDR2: KGHSH, LQKENI. Trimming removed 3 bases from V and 7 bases from J, with 13 bases in between. CDR3 size: 13 residues. Authors' processing steps: Quantification of nucleated cells was approximated via reference gene primer amplification. The data were produced by immunoSEQ multiplex PCR, yet TCRdb's version contains in-frame clones alone and is incomplete. V, J and clone size derive from that table, while D and trimming were established from the DNA sequence. The sample contains roughly 20,000 clones, approximately 90% of which appear only once. Sequenced sample: peripheral blood. The sequence was obtained from a human donor in a cohort sampled during active COVID-19. The chain joins TRBV18 to TRBJ2-7, with D possibly matching TRBD2 (6 bases). Here the CDR3 reads CASSPKSGVEQYF. CDR3 nucleotide sequence: TGTGCCAGCTCACCCAAATCGGGGGTGGAGCAGTACTTC.